This T cell receptor beta chain was observed in a study of blood T cell repertoires in COVID-19. Across the study: There were acute and convalescent COVID-19 samples, and they came from the United States, Italy and Spain. Sources were T cells, B-cell-depleted T cells, or PBMCs; the material itself was cDNA or gDNA.

Authors' processing steps: Cell counts per sample came from amplifying reference gene primers. The protocol was immunoSEQ multiplex PCR, while the TCRdb copy is restricted to in-frame clones and leaves out a portion. Clone size and V and J calls were adopted from that table, with D and trimming inferred from the DNA. This table holds around 150,000 clones, almost 85% found once. This CDR3 is built from 12 residues. The V end lost 7 bases, the J end lost 7 bases, and 13 bases lay between the germline ends. CDR1 SNHLY and CDR2 FYNNEI come from the germline V gene. The sample was peripheral blood. The source is a woman at least 80 years old with acute or convalescent COVID-19. The J gene is TRBJ1-1, the V gene TRBV2, with D unclear. CDR3 in DNA: TGTGCCAGCACGTACTCCGCAGGTGAAGCTTTCTTT. Translation gives CASTYSAGEAFF.